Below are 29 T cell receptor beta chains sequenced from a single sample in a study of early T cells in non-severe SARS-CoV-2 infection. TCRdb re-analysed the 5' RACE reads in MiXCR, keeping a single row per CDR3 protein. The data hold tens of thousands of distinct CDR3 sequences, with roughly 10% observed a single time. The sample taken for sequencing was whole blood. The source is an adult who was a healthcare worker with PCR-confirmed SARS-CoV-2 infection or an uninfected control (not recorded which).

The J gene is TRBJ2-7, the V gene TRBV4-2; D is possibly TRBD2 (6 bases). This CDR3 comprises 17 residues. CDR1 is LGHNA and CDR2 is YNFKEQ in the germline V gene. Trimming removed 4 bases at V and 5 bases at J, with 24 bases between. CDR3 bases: TGTGCCAGCAGCCCTAAGTTGGGGGGAGGACTTTCTGACGAGCAGTACTTC. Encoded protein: CASSPKLGGGLSDEQYF.

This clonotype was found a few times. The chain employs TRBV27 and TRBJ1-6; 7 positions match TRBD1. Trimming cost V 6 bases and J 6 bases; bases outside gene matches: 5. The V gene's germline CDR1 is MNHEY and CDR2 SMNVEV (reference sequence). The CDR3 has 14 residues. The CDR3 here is CASSKGQINSPLHF. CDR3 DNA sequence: TGTGCCAGCAGCAAGGGACAGATTAATTCACCCCTCCACTTT.

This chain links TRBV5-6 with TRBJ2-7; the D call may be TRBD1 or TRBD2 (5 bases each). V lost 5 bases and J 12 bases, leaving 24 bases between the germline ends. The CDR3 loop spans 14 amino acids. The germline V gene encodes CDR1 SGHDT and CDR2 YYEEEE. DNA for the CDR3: TGTGCCAGCAGTCCTGGGACCCGTTCTAGAATCGGGTACTTC. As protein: CASSPGTRSRIGYF.

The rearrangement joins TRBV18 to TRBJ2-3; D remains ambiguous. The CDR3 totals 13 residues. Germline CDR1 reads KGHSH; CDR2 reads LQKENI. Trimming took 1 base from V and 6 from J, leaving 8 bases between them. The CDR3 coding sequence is TGTGCCAGCTCACCACAAAAGCGCGATACGCAGTATTTT. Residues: CASSPQKRDTQYF.

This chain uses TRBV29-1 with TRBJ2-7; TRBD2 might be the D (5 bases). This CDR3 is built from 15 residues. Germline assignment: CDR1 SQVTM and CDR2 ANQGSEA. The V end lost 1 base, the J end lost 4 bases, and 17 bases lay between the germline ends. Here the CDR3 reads CSVEVPGSRVYEQYF. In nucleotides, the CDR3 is TGCAGCGTTGAAGTCCCGGGGTCTAGGGTTTACGAGCAGTACTTC.

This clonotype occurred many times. The CDR3 bases are TGTGCCAGCAGTTACTCGCGTCTAGCGGCCGGGGAGGAGACCCAGTACTTC. It encodes CASSYSRLAAGEETQYF. The chain has TRBV6-5 and TRBJ2-5; 7 nucleotides align to TRBD2. Looked up from germline, CDR1 is MNHEY and CDR2 is SVGAGI. J lost 5 bases, V lost 0 bases, and 12 bases had no gene match. The CDR3 extends over 17 amino acids.

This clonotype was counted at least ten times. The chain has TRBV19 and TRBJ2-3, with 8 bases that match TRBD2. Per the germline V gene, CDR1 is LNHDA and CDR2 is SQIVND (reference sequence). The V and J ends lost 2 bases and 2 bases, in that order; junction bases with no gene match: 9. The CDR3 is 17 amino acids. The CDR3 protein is CASSISSTSAYTDTQYF. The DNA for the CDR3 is TGTGCCAGTAGTATATCCTCGACTAGCGCTTACACAGATACGCAGTATTTT.

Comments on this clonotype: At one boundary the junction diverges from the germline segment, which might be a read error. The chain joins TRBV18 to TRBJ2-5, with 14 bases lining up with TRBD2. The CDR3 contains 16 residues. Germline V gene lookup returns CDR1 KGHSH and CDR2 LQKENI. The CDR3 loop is CANSPPGLAGEKTQYF. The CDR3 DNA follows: TGTGCCAACTCACCGCCGGGACTAGCGGGAGAAAAGACCCAGTACTTC.

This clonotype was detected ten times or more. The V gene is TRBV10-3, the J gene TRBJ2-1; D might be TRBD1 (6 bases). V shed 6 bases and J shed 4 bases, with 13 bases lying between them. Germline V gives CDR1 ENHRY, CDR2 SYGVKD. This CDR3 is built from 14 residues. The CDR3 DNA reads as TGTGCCATCAGAGGACAGATCGGGTACAATGAGCAGTTCTTC. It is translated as CAIRGQIGYNEQFF.

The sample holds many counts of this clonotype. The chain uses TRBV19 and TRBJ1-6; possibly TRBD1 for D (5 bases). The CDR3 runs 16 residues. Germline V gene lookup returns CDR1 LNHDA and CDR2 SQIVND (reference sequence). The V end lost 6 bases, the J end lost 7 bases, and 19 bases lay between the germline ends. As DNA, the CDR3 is TGTGCCAGTAGACCGCAGGCGACAGTAGGGAATTCACCCCTCCACTTT. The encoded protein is CASRPQATVGNSPLHF.

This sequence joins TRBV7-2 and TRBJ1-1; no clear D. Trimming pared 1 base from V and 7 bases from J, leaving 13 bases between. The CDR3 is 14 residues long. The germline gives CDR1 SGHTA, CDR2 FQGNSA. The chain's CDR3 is CASSLEAQPSEAFF. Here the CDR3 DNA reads TGTGCCAGCAGCTTAGAGGCCCAGCCCAGTGAAGCTTTCTTT.

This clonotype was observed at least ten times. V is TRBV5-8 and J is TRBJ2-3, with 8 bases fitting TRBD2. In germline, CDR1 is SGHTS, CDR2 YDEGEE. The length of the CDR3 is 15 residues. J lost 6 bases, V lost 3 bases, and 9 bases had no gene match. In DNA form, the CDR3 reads TGTGCCAGCAGCTCCCCGGGACTAGGTCGGGATACGCAGTATTTT. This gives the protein CASSSPGLGRDTQYF.

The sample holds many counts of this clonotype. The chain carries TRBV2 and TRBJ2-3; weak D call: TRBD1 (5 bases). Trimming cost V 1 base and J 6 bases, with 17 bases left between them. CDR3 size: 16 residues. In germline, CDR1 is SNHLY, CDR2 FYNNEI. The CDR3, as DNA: TGTGCCAGCAGTGAAGGGCAGGCACCTCCAGGGGATACGCAGTATTTT. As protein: CASSEGQAPPGDTQYF.

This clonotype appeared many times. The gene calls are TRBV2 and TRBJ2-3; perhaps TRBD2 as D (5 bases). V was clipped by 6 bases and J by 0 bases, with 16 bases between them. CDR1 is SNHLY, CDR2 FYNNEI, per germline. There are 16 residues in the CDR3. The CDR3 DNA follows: TGTGCCAGCAGCTCACCGGGCGGGCCTAGCACAGATACGCAGTATTTT. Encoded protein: CASSSPGGPSTDTQYF.

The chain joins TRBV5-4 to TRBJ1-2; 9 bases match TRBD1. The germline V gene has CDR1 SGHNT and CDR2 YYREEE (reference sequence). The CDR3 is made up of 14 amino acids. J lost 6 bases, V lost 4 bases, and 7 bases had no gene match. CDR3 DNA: TGTGCCAGCAGCCCCGCCGGGACAGGGCATGGCTACACCTTC. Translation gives CASSPAGTGHGYTF.

CDR3 sequence: CASSLRTVQTDTQYF. The CDR3 region has the DNA TGTGCCAGCAGTTTAAGGACAGTCCAGACAGATACGCAGTATTTT. The chain is built from TRBV7-9 and TRBJ2-3; a possible D gene is TRBD1 (6 bases). The CDR3 spans 15 residues. CDR1 SEHNR and CDR2 FQNEAQ come from the germline V gene (reference sequence). Trimming cost V 6 bases and J 3 bases, with 16 bases left between them. Using reference TRBV7-9 and TRBJ2-3 for the parts outside the CDR3, the full variable domain is DTGVSQNPRHKITKRGQNVTFRCDPISEHNRLYWYRQTLGQGPEFLTYFQNEAQLEKSRLLSDRFSAERPKGSFSTLEIQRTEQGDSAMYLCASSLRTVQTDTQYFGPGTRLTVL.

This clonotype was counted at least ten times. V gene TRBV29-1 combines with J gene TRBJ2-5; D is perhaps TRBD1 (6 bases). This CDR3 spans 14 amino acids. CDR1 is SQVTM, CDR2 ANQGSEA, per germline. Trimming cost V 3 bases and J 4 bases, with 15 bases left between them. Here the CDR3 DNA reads TGCAGCGTTGACATGAGGGGGACCGGAGAGACCCAGTACTTC. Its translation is CSVDMRGTGETQYF.

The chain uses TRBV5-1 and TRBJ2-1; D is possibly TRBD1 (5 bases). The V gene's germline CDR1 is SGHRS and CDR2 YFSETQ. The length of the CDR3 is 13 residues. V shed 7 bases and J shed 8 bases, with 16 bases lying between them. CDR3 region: CASVSQGGDEQFF. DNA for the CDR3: TGCGCCAGCGTTAGCCAGGGCGGAGATGAGCAGTTCTTC.

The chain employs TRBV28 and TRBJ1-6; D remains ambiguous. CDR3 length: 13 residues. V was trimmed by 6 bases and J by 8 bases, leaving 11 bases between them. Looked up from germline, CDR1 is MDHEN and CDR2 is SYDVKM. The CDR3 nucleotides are TGTGCCAGCAGCCCAGCCAGTCATTCACCCCTCCACTTT. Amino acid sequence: CASSPASHSPLHF.

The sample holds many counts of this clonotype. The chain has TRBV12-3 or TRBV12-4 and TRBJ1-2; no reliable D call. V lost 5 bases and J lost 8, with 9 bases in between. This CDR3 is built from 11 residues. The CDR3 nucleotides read TGTGCCAGCAGTCGAGGAAGGGGCTACACCTTC. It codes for CASSRGRGYTF.

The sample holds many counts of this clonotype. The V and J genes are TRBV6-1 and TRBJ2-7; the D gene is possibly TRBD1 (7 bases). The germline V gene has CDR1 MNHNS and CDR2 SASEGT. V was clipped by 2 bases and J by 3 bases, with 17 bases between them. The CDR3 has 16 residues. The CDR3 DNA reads TGTGCCAGCAGTGAAAAGTTGGCGGGACAGATCTACGAGCAGTACTTC. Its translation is CASSEKLAGQIYEQYF.

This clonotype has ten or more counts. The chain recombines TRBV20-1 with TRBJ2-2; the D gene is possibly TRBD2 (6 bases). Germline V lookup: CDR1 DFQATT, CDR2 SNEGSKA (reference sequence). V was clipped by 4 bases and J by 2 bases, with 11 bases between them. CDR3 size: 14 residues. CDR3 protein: CSAKSGLNTGELFF. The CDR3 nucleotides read TGCAGTGCTAAATCGGGACTTAACACCGGGGAGCTGTTTTTT.

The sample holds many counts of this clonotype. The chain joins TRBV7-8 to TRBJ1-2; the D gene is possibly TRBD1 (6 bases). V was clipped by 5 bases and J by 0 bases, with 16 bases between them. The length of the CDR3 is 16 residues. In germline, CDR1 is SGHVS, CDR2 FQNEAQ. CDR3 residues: CASSQERGPSNYGYTF. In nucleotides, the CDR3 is TGTGCCAGCAGCCAGGAACGGGGGCCCTCTAACTATGGCTACACCTTC.

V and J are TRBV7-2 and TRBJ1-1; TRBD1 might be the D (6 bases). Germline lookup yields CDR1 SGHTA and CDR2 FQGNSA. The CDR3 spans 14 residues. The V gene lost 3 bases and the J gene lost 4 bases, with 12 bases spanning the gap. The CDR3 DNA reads TGTGCCAGCAGCTTGGCTTGGGGGGCCACTGAAGCTTTCTTT. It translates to CASSLAWGATEAFF. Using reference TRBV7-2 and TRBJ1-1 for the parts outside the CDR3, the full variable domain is GAGVSQSPSNKVTEKGKDVELRCDPISGHTALYWYRQSLGQGLEFLIYFQGNSAPDKSGLPSDRFSAERTGGSVSTLTIQRTQQEDSAVYLCASSLAWGATEAFFGQGTRLTVV.

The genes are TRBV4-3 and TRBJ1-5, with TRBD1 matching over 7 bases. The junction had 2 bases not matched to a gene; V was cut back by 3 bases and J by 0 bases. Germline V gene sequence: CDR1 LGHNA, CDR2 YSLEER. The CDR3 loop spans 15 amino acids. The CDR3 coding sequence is TGCGCCAGCAGCCAGGGACAGAATAGCAATCAGCCCCAGCATTTT. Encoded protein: CASSQGQNSNQPQHF.

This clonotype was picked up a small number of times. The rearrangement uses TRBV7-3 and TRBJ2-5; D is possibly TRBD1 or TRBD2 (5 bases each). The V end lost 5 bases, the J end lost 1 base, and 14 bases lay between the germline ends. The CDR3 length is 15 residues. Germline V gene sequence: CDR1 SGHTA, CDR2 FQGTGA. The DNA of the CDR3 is TGTGCCAGCAGCCCCGGGACCGCGGGCCAAGAGACCCAGTACTTC. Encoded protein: CASSPGTAGQETQYF.

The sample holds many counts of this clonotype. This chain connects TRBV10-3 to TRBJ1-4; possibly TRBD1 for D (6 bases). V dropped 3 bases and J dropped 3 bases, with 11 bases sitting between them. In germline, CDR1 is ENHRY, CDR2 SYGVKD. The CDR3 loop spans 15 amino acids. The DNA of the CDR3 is TGTGCCATCAGTGATCCAGGGACATCTAATGAAAAACTGTTTTTT. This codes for CAISDPGTSNEKLFF.

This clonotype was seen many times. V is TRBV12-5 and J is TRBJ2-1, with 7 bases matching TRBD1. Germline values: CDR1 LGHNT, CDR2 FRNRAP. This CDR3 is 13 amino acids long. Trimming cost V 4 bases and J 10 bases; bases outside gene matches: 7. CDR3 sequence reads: CASGSTGLIEQFF. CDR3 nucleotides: TGTGCTAGTGGTTCGACAGGGCTGATCGAGCAGTTCTTC.

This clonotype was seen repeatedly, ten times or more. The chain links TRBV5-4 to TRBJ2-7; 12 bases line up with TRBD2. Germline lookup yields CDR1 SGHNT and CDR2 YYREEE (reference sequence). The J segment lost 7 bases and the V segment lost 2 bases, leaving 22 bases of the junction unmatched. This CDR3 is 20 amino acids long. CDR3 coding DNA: TGTGCCAGCAGCTTTACATCCTTCCTAGCGGGAGGGTCCCAAATTGGGGAGCAGTACTTC. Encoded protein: CASSFTSFLAGGSQIGEQYF.